The rows below give T cell receptor beta chains drawn from one sample of a study of spatial heterogeneity in lung cancer. TCRdb re-called the 5' RACE reads through MiXCR, storing one row per CDR3 protein. The sample includes almost 75,000 distinct CDR3 sequences, 10% to 15% of them seen just once. Here the sequenced sample was PBMCs, taken at surgery. The receptor source for this set is a male donor with early-stage non-small cell lung cancer. The CDR3 runs from the conserved cysteine through the conserved F or W. The D gene is left open where the match is weak. The size of a clone is reported for some rows only, either as once, few or many, or as a class for expanded clones.

v_call,clone_size,d_call,j_call,cdr3_nt,cdr3_aa
TRBV6-5,many,TRBD1,TRBJ1-6,TGTGCCAGCAGGAACTCAGGGGGCGCGTGGAATTCACCCCTCCACTTT,CASRNSGGAWNSPLHF
TRBV6-2/TRBV6-3,-,TRBD1,TRBJ2-5,TGTGCCAGCCGGGACAGGGGAGGGCCAGAGACCCAGTACTTC,CASRDRGGPETQYF
TRBV24-1,many,TRBD2,TRBJ2-1,TGTGCCACCAGTGATTTGACTAGCGGGAATGAGCAGTTCTTC,CATSDLTSGNEQFF
TRBV7-2,many,-,TRBJ2-3,TGTGCCAGCAGCTTAGTATACGGGGATACGCAGTATTTT,CASSLVYGDTQYF
TRBV29-1,many,-,TRBJ2-3,TGCAGCGTTGGGGATCACACAGATACGCAGTATTTT,CSVGDHTDTQYF
TRBV2,many,-,TRBJ1-1,TGTGCCAGCAAGGTGGTTACTGAAGCTTTCTTT,CASKVVTEAFF
TRBV5-1,few,-,TRBJ2-6,TGCGCCAGCAGCTTGTCTGATGGGGCCAACGTCCTGACTTTC,CASSLSDGANVLTF
TRBV6-6,many,-,TRBJ1-3,TGTGCCAGCAGTGGACCTCACTCTGGAAACACCATATATTTT,CASSGPHSGNTIYF
TRBV12-3/TRBV12-4,few,-,TRBJ2-1,TGTGCCAGCAGTTTAGAGGGGGGGTGGAATGAGCAGTTCTTC,CASSLEGGWNEQFF
TRBV6-2/TRBV6-3,-,-,TRBJ1-6,TGTGCCAGCACTGAGACCGGGGTACATTCACCCCTCCACTTT,CASTETGVHSPLHF
TRBV15,few,-,TRBJ1-6,TGTGCCACCAGCCCCGACCCGCATTCACCCCTCCACTTT,CATSPDPHSPLHF
TRBV10-3,-,TRBD2,TRBJ2-3,TGTGCCATCAGTGAAGCCGGGACTAGCGAAGTCACAGATACGCAGTATTTT,CAISEAGTSEVTDTQYF
TRBV7-8,-,-,TRBJ1-1,TGTGCCAGCAGCCCGGAGAAGGGGACTGAAGCTTTCTTT,CASSPEKGTEAFF
TRBV5-1,-,-,TRBJ2-7,TGCGCCAGCAGCTTGGAGAGCTCCACGGGACCCTACGAGCAGTACTTC,CASSLESSTGPYEQYF
TRBV15,few,TRBD2,TRBJ2-7,TGTGCCACCAGCAGAGGACTAGCGGGAGGATCCTACGAGCAGTACTTC,CATSRGLAGGSYEQYF
TRBV7-2,-,-,TRBJ2-1,TGTGCCAGCAGTATAGCGGAGAGGGGGAAGGAGCAGTTCTTC,CASSIAERGKEQFF
TRBV19,few,-,TRBJ1-4,TGTGCCAGTAGTATAATAGCGGGGGCAACTAATGAAAAACTGTTTTTT,CASSIIAGATNEKLFF
TRBV7-9,many,-,TRBJ2-5,TGTGCCAGCAGCTTCCTGGGGGCGCAAGAGACCCAGTACTTC,CASSFLGAQETQYF